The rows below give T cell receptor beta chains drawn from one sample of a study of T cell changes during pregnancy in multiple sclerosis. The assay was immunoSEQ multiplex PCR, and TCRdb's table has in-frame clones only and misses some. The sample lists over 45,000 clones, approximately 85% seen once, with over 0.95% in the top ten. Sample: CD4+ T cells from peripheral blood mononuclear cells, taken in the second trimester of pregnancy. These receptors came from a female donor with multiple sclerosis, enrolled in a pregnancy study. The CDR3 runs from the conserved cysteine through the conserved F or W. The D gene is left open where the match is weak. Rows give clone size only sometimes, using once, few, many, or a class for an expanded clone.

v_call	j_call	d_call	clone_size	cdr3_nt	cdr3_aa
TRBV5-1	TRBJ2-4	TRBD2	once	TGCGCCAGCAGCGCCCTCCAATTTAGACTAGCGGGAGGGCTTCCCCTAGCCAAAAACATTCAGTACTTC	CASSALQFRLAGGLPLAKNIQYF
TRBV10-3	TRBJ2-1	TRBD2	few	TGTGCCATCAGTGAAGGGACTAGCGGGATCAATGAGCAGTTCTTC	CAISEGTSGINEQFF
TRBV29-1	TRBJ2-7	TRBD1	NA	TGCAGCGCCGGGGGGGACAGGGGGTTTTACGAGCAGTACTTC	CSAGGDRGFYEQYF
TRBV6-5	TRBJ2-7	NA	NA	TGTGCCAGCAGTCACCGACAGAGCTCCTACGAGCAGTACTTC	CASSHRQSSYEQYF
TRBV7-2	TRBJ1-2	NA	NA	TGTGCCAGCAGCCCCGAGGCCGGGAACTCTAACTATGGCTACACCTTC	CASSPEAGNSNYGYTF
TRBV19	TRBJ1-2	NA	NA	TGTGCCAGTAGTAAAGAGACAGAGAACTATGGCTACACCTTC	CASSKETENYGYTF
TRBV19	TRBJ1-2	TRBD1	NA	TGTGCCAGTAGTTTAAGGACAGGCGGGGGCTACACCTTC	CASSLRTGGGYTF
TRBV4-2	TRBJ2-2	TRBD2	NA	TGTGCCAGCAGCCAAGTCCCGGGACTAGCGGGAGAACGCACCGGGGAGCTGTTTTTT	CASSQVPGLAGERTGELFF
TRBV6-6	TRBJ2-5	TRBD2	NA	TGTGCCAGCACCGGGACTAGCGGCCAAGAGACCCAGTACTTC	CASTGTSGQETQYF
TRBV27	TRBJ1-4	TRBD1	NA	TGTGCCAGCGCTTTCCGGACAGGGGTTAATGAAAAACTGTTTTTT	CASAFRTGVNEKLFF
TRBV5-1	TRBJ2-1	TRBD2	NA	TGCGCCAGCACTACTAGCGGGGCAGGGTACAATGAGCAGTTCTTC	CASTTSGAGYNEQFF
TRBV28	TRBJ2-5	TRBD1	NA	TGTGCCTCAATACGGGACAGCACGAGGCAAGAGACCCAGTACTTC	CASIRDSTRQETQYF
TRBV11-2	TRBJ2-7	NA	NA	TGTGCCAGCCAGGGCCCCCTCTACGAGCAGTACTTC	CASQGPLYEQYF
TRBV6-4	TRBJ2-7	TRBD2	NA	TGTGCCAGCAGGTCTAGCGGGAGAATAGGAGAGCAGTACTTC	CASRSSGRIGEQYF
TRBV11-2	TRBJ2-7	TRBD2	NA	TGTGCCAGCAGCTTCGCGGGAGGAGTCTACGAGCAGTACTTC	CASSFAGGVYEQYF
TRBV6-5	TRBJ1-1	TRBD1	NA	TGTGCCAGCACCGGACAGGGCAGCCGACATGAAGCTTTCTTT	CASTGQGSRHEAFF
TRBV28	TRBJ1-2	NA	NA	TGTGCCAGCAGCGTAGACACGATCTATGGCTACACCTTC	CASSVDTIYGYTF
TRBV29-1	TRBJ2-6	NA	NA	TGCAGCGTAACGCCAGGCTCTGGGGCCAACGTCCTGACTTTC	CSVTPGSGANVLTF
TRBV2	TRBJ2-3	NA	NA	TGTGCCAGCAGTCCCAACGTGGTAGGGGTGGGAATAGATACGCAGTATTTT	CASSPNVVGVGIDTQYF
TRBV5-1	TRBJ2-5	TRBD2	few	TGCGCCAGCAGCCCGGGACTAGCGGGAGGGCAAGAGACCCAGTACTTC	CASSPGLAGGQETQYF
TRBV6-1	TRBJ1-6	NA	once	TGTGCCAGCAGTGAAGTTCGGAAAGCAGGTTCACCCCTCCACTTT	CASSEVRKAGSPLHF
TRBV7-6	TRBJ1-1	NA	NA	TGTGCCAGCAGCTTAGTCGGGAACACTGAAGCTTTCTTT	CASSLVGNTEAFF
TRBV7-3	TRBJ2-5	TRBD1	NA	TGTGCCAGCGGGTCTGGGACAGGACAAGAGACCCAGTACTTC	CASGSGTGQETQYF
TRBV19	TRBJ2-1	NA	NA	TGTGCCAGTAGTCTCCGGGATAGTGGGTGGAATGAGCAGTTCTTC	CASSLRDSGWNEQFF
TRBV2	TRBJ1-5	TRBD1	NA	TGTGCCAGCAAAGGGACAGGCTCTGGTCAGCCCCAGCATTTT	CASKGTGSGQPQHF
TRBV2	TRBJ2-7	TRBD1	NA	TGTGCCAGCAGTGTTAGTACAGGGGGTTCCTTC	CASSVSTGGSF
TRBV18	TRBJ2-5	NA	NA	TGTGCCAGCTCCGACGGACTTGAAGAGACCCAGTACTTC	CASSDGLEETQYF
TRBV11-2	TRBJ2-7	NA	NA	TGTGCCAGCAGCTTAATAGGGCAGGGATTCTACGAGCAGTACTTC	CASSLIGQGFYEQYF
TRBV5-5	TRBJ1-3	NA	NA	TGTGCCAGCAGCAGGATACAGGGCCTAGGAAACACCATATATTTT	CASSRIQGLGNTIYF
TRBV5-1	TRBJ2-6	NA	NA	TGCGCCAGCAGCCCCGGACTATCCACCGGCGGGGCCAACGTCCTGACTTTC	CASSPGLSTGGANVLTF
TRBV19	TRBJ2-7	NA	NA	TGTGCCAGTAGTGTACAGGGAGAGGGCTCCGAGCAGTACTTC	CASSVQGEGSEQYF
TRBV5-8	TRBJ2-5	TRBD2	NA	TGTGCCAGCAGCCGGGAGGTAGAGACCCAGTACTTC	CASSREVETQYF
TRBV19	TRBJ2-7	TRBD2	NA	TGTGCCAGTAGTATGGGACTATTCTACGAGCAGTACTTC	CASSMGLFYEQYF
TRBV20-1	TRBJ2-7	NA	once	TGCAGTGCTTTCGAGCGGGAGCAGTACTTC	CSAFEREQYF
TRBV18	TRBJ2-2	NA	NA	TGTGCCAGCTCACCAAATAGCCAGGGGACCGGGGAGCTGTTTTTT	CASSPNSQGTGELFF
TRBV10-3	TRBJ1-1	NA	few	TGTGCCATCAGTGTCGGAGAGAACACTGAAGCTTTCTTT	CAISVGENTEAFF
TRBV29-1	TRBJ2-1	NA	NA	TGCAGCGTTGAACAGGGGAGAGGTGAGCAGTTCTTC	CSVEQGRGEQFF
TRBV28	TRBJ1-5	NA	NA	TGTGCCAGCAGCCTTAGCCCATCCGGTGCGGGCAATCAGCCCCAGCATTTT	CASSLSPSGAGNQPQHF
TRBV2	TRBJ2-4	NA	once	TGTGCCAGCAGTGTAGTAGCCAAAAACATTCAGTACTTC	CASSVVAKNIQYF
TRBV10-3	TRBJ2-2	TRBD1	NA	TGTGCCATCAGTTCCGGGACAGGGGCCTCCACCGGGGAGCTGTTTTTT	CAISSGTGASTGELFF
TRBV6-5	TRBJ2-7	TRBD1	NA	TGTGCCAGCAGTTACATTCCGACAGGGGCCTACGAGCAGTACTTC	CASSYIPTGAYEQYF
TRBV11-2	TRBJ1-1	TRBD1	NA	TGTGCCAGCAGCTTAACCCCTCGGACAGGGGAAGCTTTCTTT	CASSLTPRTGEAFF